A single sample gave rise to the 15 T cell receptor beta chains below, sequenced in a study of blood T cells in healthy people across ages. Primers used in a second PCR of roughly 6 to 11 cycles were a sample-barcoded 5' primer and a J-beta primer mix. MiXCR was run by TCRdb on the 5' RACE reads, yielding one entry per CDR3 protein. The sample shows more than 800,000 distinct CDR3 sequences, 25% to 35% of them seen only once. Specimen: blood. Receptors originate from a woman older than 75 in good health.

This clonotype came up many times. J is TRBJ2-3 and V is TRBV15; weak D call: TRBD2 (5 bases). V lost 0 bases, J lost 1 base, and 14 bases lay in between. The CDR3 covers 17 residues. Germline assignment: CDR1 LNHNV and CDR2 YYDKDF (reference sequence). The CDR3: CATSRDGPGSGTDTQYF. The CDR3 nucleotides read TGTGCCACCAGCAGAGATGGGCCGGGGAGTGGCACAGATACGCAGTATTTT.

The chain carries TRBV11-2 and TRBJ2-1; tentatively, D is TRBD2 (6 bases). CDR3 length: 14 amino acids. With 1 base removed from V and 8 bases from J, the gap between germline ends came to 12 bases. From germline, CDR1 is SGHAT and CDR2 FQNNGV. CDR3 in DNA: TGTGCCAGCAGCTTAGTTTCCGGGAGCCATGAGCAGTTCTTC. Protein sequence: CASSLVSGSHEQFF.

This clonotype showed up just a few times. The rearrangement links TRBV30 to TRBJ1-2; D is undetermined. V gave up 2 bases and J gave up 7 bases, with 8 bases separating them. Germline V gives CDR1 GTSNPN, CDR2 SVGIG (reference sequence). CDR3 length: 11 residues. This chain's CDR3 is CAWSIGFGYTF. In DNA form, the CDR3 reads TGTGCCTGGAGTATAGGGTTTGGCTACACCTTC.

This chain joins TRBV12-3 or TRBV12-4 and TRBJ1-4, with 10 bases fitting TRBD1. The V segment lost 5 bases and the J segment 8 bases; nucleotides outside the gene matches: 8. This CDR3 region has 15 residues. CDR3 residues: CASSISGTGAEKLFF. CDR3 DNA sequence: TGTGCCAGCAGTATCTCCGGGACAGGGGCGGAAAAACTGTTTTTT.

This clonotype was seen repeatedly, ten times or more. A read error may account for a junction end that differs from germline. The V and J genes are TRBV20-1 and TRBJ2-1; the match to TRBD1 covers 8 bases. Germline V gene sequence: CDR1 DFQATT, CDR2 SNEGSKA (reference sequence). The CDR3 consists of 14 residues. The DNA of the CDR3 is TGCAGTGCTCCCCCAGGGGGCGCCTACGATGAGCAGTTCTTC. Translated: CSAPPGGAYDEQFF.

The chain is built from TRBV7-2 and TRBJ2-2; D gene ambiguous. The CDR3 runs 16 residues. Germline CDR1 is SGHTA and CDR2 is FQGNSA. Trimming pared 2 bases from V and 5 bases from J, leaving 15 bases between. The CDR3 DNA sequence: TGTGCCAGCAGCTTAACCCGCGTTACTGGGACCGGGGAGCTGTTTTTT. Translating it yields CASSLTRVTGTGELFF.

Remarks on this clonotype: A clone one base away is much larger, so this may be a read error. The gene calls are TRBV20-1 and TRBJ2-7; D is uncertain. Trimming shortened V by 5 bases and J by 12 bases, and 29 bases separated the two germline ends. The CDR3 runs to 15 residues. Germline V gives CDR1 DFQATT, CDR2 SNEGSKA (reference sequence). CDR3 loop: CSAPHPLTSPHDPYF. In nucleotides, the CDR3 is TGCAGTGCTCCCCATCCTTTGACCAGCCCTCATGATCCGTACTTC.

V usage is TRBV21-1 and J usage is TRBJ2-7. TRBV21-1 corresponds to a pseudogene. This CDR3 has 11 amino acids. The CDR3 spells CASSKGGEQYF. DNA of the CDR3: TGTGCCAGCAGCAAAGGGGGCGAGCAGTACTTC.

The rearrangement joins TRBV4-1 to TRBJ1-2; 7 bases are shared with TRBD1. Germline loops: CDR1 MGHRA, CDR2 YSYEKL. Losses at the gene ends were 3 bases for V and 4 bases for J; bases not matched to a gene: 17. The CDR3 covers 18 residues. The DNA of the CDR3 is TGCGCCAGCAGCCAGGGAAGAGGGGCTTCCGGGACAGCCTATGGCTACACCTTC. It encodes CASSQGRGASGTAYGYTF.

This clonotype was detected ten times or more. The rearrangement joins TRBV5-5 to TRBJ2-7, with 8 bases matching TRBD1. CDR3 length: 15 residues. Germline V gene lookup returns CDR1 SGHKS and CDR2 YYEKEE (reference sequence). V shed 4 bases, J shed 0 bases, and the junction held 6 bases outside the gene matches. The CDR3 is CASSQTGALSYEQYF. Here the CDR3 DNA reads TGTGCCAGCAGCCAGACAGGGGCCCTCTCCTACGAGCAGTACTTC. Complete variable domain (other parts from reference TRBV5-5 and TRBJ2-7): DAGVTQSPTHLIKTRGQQVTLRCSPISGHKSVSWYQQVLGQGPQFIFQYYEKEERGRGNFPDRFSARQFPNYSSELNVNALLLGDSALYLCASSQTGALSYEQYFGPGTRLTVT.

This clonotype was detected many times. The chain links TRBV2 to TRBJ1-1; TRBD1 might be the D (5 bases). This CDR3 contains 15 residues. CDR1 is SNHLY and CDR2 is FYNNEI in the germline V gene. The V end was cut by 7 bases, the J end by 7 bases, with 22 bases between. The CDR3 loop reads CASNPRSDQGIEAFF. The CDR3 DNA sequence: TGTGCCAGCAACCCCCGTTCGGACCAGGGAATTGAAGCTTTCTTT.

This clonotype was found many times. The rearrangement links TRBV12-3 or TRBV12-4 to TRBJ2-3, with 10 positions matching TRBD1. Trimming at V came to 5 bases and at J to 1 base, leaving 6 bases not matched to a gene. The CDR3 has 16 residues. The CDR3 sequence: CASSTDRGPRTDTQYF. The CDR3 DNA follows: TGTGCCAGCAGTACAGACAGGGGGCCGCGCACAGATACGCAGTATTTT.

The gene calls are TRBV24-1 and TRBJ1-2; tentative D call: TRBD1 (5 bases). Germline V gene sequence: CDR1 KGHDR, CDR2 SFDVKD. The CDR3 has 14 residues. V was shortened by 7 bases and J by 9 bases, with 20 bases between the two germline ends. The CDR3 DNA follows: TGTGCCACCAGGGATAATGTCCAGGGAAAAAGCTACACCTTC. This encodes CATRDNVQGKSYTF.

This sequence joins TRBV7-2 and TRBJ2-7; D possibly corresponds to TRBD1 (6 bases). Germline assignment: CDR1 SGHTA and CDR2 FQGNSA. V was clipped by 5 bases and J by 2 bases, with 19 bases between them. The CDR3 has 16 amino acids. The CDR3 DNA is TGTGCCAGCAGCCGAAACAGGGTATTCGGGGCCTACGAGCAGTACTTC. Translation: CASSRNRVFGAYEQYF.

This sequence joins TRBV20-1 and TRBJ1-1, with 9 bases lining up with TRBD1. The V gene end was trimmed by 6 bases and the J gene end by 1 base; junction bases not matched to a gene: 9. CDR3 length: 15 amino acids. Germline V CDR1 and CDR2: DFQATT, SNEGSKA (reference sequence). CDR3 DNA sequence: TGCAGTGCAAGGACAGGGGCTCCCCAGAACACTGAAGCTTTCTTT. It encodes CSARTGAPQNTEAFF.